Sequencing of this T cell receptor beta chain was carried out in a study of cytomegalovirus exposure and HLA in healthy donors. Overall study findings and caveats: Reportedly, cytomegalovirus status was diagnosed with high sensitivity and specificity. In vitro assays verified that a few CMV-associated chains recognized CMV antigens specifically. According to a subsequent analysis, TCR clusters identified in the first cohort showed a tendency to co-occur across the roughly 120 validation repertoires.

Germline V CDR1 and CDR2: SNHLY, FYNNEI. The CDR3 contains 13 residues. The ends were cut back, 2 bases at V and 7 bases at J, with 9 bases in the middle. With respect to this clone: The antigen is unknown.

Libraries were prepared by immunoSEQ multiplex PCR; TCRdb keeps only in-frame clonotypes and omits some of them. The table lists under 300,000 clones, around 90% of them singletons. J is TRBJ2-1 and V is TRBV2; the D is unclear. Material for sequencing was PBMCs. The clonotype comes from a woman aged 18-30 years in good health and CMV-seronegative. The CDR3 here is CASSEWSRNEQFF. The CDR3 nucleotides read TGTGCCAGCAGTGAATGGTCGAGAAATGAGCAGTTCTTC.